The sequence of this T cell receptor (beta chain) was determined in a study of T cell responses to AZD1222 COVID-19 vaccine. Study findings and constraints: White British donors predominated, females outnumbered males, and clonal diversity was possibly underestimated. Breadth and depth of Spike-specific TCRs rose after two AZD1222 doses.

Produced via immunoSEQ multiplex PCR; TCRdb's table is partial and in-frame only. The sample includes about 130,000 clones, around 94% seen only once; the top ten take roughly 6.6%. About this clone itself: Its target is not known.

CDR1 is MGHRA, CDR2 YSYEKL, per germline. The CDR3 consists of 14 residues. The V end was cut by 0 bases, the J end by 16 bases, with 19 bases between. The receptor comes from an adult in good health. Sequences were derived from peripheral blood, sampled on day 0 of AZD1222 vaccination. The chain carries TRBV4-1 and TRBJ2-4; D is perhaps TRBD1 (5 bases). The CDR3 DNA reads as TGCGCCAGCAGCCAAGATCCGATTAGGGGCCCACGTTACTTC. The encoded protein is CASSQDPIRGPRYF.